This T cell receptor (beta chain) was found in a study of T-cell memory formation after mild COVID-19 (dated by TCRdb to the early 2020s). Turning to the overall study: Most TCR sequence clusters were specific to one of the two donors. The cohort was made up of two young adult volunteers, one female and one male, who were previously healthy. Longitudinal TCRalpha and TCRbeta repertoire sequencing tracked T-cell clones expanding and contracting after mild COVID-19 in a couple of donors. The paper as a whole reports these results and caveats: Balanced CD4/CD8 phenotypes were observed for clones contracting from day 15 to 85, whereas a bias towards CD4+ was observed for a second wave of clones expanding from day 15 to 37. Whether the second-wave clones peaking on day 37 were SARS-CoV-2 specific was not confirmed. The detection of some responding clones in pre-infection memory suggests that pre-existing cross-reactive memory T cells joined the SARS-CoV-2 response. Only a couple of mild cases were covered by the study, and larger cohorts that include severe cases with pre-infection samples were considered necessary. Contracting CD4+ clones were located mainly in the CM and EM memory subsets, whereas CD8+ clones were found to be enriched in EMRA.

Sequencing used an Illumina NovaSeq 6000. TCRalpha and TCRbeta cDNA libraries were built by 5'RACE with constant-segment primers, adding sample barcodes and unique molecular identifiers. RNA was extracted from every sample with Trizol reagent. Library amplification was performed in two PCR steps, and a second sample barcode and Illumina TruSeq adapters were introduced in the second step. The libraries were sequenced on an Illumina NovaSeq using 2 x 150 bp paired-end reads. Turning to the authors' computational methods: The reads were demultiplexed and collapsed into UMI-guided consensus sequences using migec v1.2.7. Using mixcr v2.1.11, UMI consensuses were aligned to TRA and TRB V and J templates and then assembled into clonotypes. A clonotype was counted as expanded or contracted only if both edgeR and NoisET called the change significant, with noise models trained on biological replicates. For edgeR calls, the thresholds were a false discovery rate-adjusted p below 0.01 and a log2 fold-change of 1. PCA with hierarchical clustering of max-normalized trajectories of the 1000 most abundant clonotypes was used as exploratory dynamics analysis. Separately sequenced CD4+ and CD8+ repertoires were used to assign the CD4 or CD8 phenotype of responding clones. TCRdb cleaned the public reads at Q25 with fastp, built clones with MiXCR and kept in-frame beta chains. Rows with a matching CDR3 protein are joined into one entry that keeps the most common DNA and genes. The V and J calls here are based on TCRdb, not the publication. This sample lists around 200,000 distinct CDR3 sequences; 10% to 13% were detected once. In total, the top ten clones hold approximately 3% of the sample.

Ficoll-Paque density gradient centrifugation was used to isolate PBMCs. As for this clonotype: Its antigen is currently not known. No clone much larger than this one lies a single base away; base qualities are absent.

CDR3 length: 14 amino acids, cysteine to phenylalanine. Kept here is only the CDR3 DNA, which spans 42 bases and is read in frame from base 1. A distance of 13 bases separates the germline ends of V and J, which lose 7 bases and 1 base respectively. The chain is assembled from TRBV12-3 or TRBV12-4 and TRBJ1-1, with the D gene call left open. Sequenced: PBMCs or a T cell subset sorted from them (not recorded which). The sequence was obtained from a young man who had mild COVID-19 (a few samples of this study predate the infection). The sample titles of this study are shuffled in the database, so cell type and time point are left out; the donor was told from shared clones. The base sequence is TGTGCCAGCAAGCTGCAAGCAGGGAACACTGAAGCTTTCTTT. Translated, this gives CASKLQAGNTEAFF.